Below are 18 T cell receptor beta chains sequenced from a single sample in a study of shared clonotypes between healthy human individuals. Clones were read by immunoSEQ multiplex PCR, and TCRdb kept only the in-frame ones, dropping some. The table records approximately 700,000 clones, 73% of them present only once. Sequencing input: memory CD4+ T cells sorted from blood. Subset reported: CD45RA-negative fraction. These receptors were collected from a woman in her twenties or thirties in good health.

The chain uses TRBV2 and TRBJ2-7, with a possible D match to TRBD1 (5 bases). The germline CDR1 and CDR2 sequences are SNHLY and FYNNEI. This CDR3 is 14 amino acids long. The V end lost 3 bases, the J end lost 5 bases, and 14 bases lay between the germline ends. The CDR3 DNA follows: TGTGCCAGCAGTGACCGCGGCCAGGGTAACGAGCAGTACTTC. It is translated as CASSDRGQGNEQYF.

The rearrangement links TRBV25-1 to TRBJ2-2; perhaps TRBD2 as D (5 bases). In germline, CDR1 is MGHDK, CDR2 SYGVNS. V was trimmed by 6 bases and J by 1 base, leaving 12 bases between them. The CDR3 extends over 15 amino acids. The CDR3 region has the DNA TGTGCCAGCAGCCCCTTACGGGGGAACACCGGGGAGCTGTTTTTT. This codes for CASSPLRGNTGELFF.

The gene calls are TRBV25-1 and TRBJ1-3; tentative D call: TRBD1 (5 bases). The ends were cut back, 3 bases at V and 2 bases at J, with 17 bases in the middle. Germline V gene lookup returns CDR1 MGHDK and CDR2 SYGVNS. This CDR3 spans 17 amino acids. The CDR3, as DNA: TGTGCCAGCAGTGAGTGGGCCAGGGAGGGCGCTGGAAACACCATATATTTT. Translated, it gives CASSEWAREGAGNTIYF.

In its sample, this clone was seen a few times. The chain has TRBV28 and TRBJ2-1; 11 bases fit TRBD2. The CDR3 extends over 17 amino acids. Germline values: CDR1 MDHEN, CDR2 SYDVKM. Unmatched junction bases numbered 10, after V lost 7 bases and J lost 2 bases. In nucleotides, the CDR3 is TGTGCCAGCACAGCCCTTACTAGCGGGAGACCCTACAATGAGCAGTTCTTC. Its translation: CASTALTSGRPYNEQFF.

The gene calls are TRBV6-5 and TRBJ1-1; the D is unclear. From germline, CDR1 is MNHEY and CDR2 SVGAGI. The CDR3 has 14 residues. Between the trimmed V and J ends, which lost 2 bases and 0 bases, there was a span of 7 bases. The CDR3 reads CASSYGGLNTEAFF. CDR3 nucleotides: TGTGCCAGCAGTTACGGAGGATTGAACACTGAAGCTTTCTTT.

The chain combines TRBV9 with TRBJ2-1; D gene uncertain. Germline CDR1 SGDLS, CDR2 YYNGEE. The V and J ends lost 0 bases and 1 base respectively, with 8 bases between them. The CDR3 covers 15 residues. The CDR3, as DNA: TGTGCCAGCAGCGTAGATGTAGGTTCCTACAATGAGCAGTTCTTC. It translates to CASSVDVGSYNEQFF.

The rearrangement uses TRBV28 and TRBJ2-2; D may be TRBD1 or TRBD2 (5 bases each). From germline, CDR1 is MDHEN and CDR2 SYDVKM. Trimming took 6 bases from V and 0 from J, leaving 11 bases between them. This CDR3 is built from 15 residues. CDR3 nucleotide sequence: TGTGCCAGCAGCACCGGGACGGCGAACACCGGGGAGCTGTTTTTT. The encoded protein is CASSTGTANTGELFF.

A word on this clone: A read error is the likely source, as a far larger clone sits one nucleotide away. Other nucleotide sequences from this sample produce the same CDR3. The V call is TRBV2, the J call TRBJ2-7; D not certain. The germline V and J ends were trimmed by 5 bases and 0 bases, with 2 bases remaining between them. Per germline, CDR1 SNHLY and CDR2 FYNNEI. The CDR3 runs to 11 residues. The chain's CDR3 is CASSRSYEQYF. DNA of the CDR3: TGTGCCAGCAGTCGCTCCTACGAGCAGTACTTC.

The count of this clone is one. The gene calls are TRBV5-1 and TRBJ2-1; 11 nucleotides match TRBD2. The CDR3 runs 17 residues. Germline lookup yields CDR1 SGHRS and CDR2 YFSETQ. V shed 3 bases, J shed 6 bases, and the junction held 11 bases outside the gene matches. As DNA, the CDR3 is TGCGCCAGCAGCTCGACGACTAGCGGGATTAGAGTCAATGAGCAGTTCTTC. Translated, it gives CASSSTTSGIRVNEQFF.

The J gene is TRBJ1-2, the V gene TRBV2, with D unresolved. The CDR3 is 14 residues long. CDR1 is SNHLY, CDR2 FYNNEI, per germline. The germline V and J ends were trimmed by 7 bases and 8 bases, with 20 bases remaining between them. The CDR3 protein is CASTRSQLRGGYTF. The CDR3 DNA reads TGTGCCAGCACGAGAAGCCAGCTACGGGGAGGCTACACCTTC.

CDR3 protein: CASSGTGSREKLFF. CDR3 in DNA: TGTGCCAGCAGTGGGACAGGGTCGAGGGAAAAACTGTTTTTT. The chain uses TRBV2 and TRBJ1-4; TRBD1 aligns across 8 bases. Per the germline V gene, CDR1 is SNHLY and CDR2 is FYNNEI. The CDR3 totals 14 residues. V shed 4 bases and J 8 bases; nucleotides not matched to a gene: 6.

The CDR3 is CAAGGRTYEQYF. DNA for the CDR3: TGTGCCGCAGGGGGGCGTACCTACGAGCAGTACTTC. The rearrangement uses TRBV6-6 and TRBJ2-7, with D possibly TRBD1 on 7 matching bases. CDR3 length: 12 residues. V was trimmed by 11 bases and J by 2 bases, leaving 13 bases between them. Germline CDR1 MNHNY, CDR2 SVGAGI (reference sequence).

This clone was recorded a few times. This specimen includes other DNA sequences encoding the same CDR3. The rearrangement uses TRBV2 and TRBJ2-3; the match to TRBD2 covers 7 bases. The CDR3 sequence is 14 residues long. With V trimmed by 7 bases and J by 0 bases, 4 bases remained unmatched. Looked up from germline, CDR1 is SNHLY and CDR2 is FYNNEI. In nucleotides, the CDR3 is TGTGCCAGCATTGCGGGAGTCAGCACAGATACGCAGTATTTT. The encoded protein is CASIAGVSTDTQYF.

DNA of the CDR3: TGTGCCAGCAGTGACCCAGGGGCTGGGGCCAACGTCCTGACTTTC. Its protein is CASSDPGAGANVLTF. The J gene is TRBJ2-6, the V gene TRBV25-1; tentative D call: TRBD1 (6 bases). V was pared by 3 bases and J by 2 bases, with 8 bases between. The CDR3 is 15 residues long. Germline assignment: CDR1 MGHDK and CDR2 SYGVNS.

This clone is a singleton in its sample. This chain uses TRBV7-8 with TRBJ1-5; 7 bases match TRBD1. V trimming: 2 bases; J trimming: 3 bases; junction bases outside the gene matches: 4. This CDR3 comprises 15 residues. Germline CDR1 is SGHVS and CDR2 is FQNEAQ. The CDR3 is CASSLRTGLNQPQHF. The CDR3 coding sequence is TGTGCCAGCAGCTTACGGACAGGCCTCAATCAGCCCCAGCATTTT.

This rearrangement joins TRBV5-4 to TRBJ2-5; possible D gene TRBD1, 6 bases. Between the trimmed V and J ends, which lost 1 base and 5 bases, there was a span of 15 bases. In germline, CDR1 is SGHNT, CDR2 YYREEE (reference sequence). This CDR3 contains 15 residues. CDR3 residues: CASSLTSGVRETQYF. In DNA, the CDR3 is TGTGCCAGCAGCTTGACCTCAGGGGTTAGGGAGACCCAGTACTTC.

This clone was observed once. CDR3 region: CATSRDNRYTEAFF. The CDR3 DNA follows: TGTGCCACCAGCAGAGATAATCGGTACACTGAAGCTTTCTTT. The genes are TRBV15 and TRBJ1-1; D call uncertain. V gave up 0 bases and J gave up 3 bases, with 8 bases separating them. There are 14 residues in the CDR3. Germline V lookup: CDR1 LNHNV, CDR2 YYDKDF (reference sequence). Full variable domain (remainder filled in from reference TRBV15 and TRBJ1-1): DAMVIQNPRYQVTQFGKPVTLSCSQTLNHNVMYWYQQKSSQAPKLLFHYYDKDFNNEADTPDNFQSRRPNTSFCFLDIRSPGLGDTAMYLCATSRDNRYTEAFFGQGTRLTVV.

The sample holds one count of this clone. This chain connects TRBV5-8 to TRBJ2-7; D is ambiguous. V was cut by 2 bases and J by 6 bases, with 3 bases left in between. This CDR3 has 10 amino acids. The germline V gene encodes CDR1 SGHTS and CDR2 YDEGEE. CDR3 in amino acids: CASSFGEQYF. CDR3 in DNA: TGTGCCAGCAGCTTTGGCGAGCAGTACTTC.